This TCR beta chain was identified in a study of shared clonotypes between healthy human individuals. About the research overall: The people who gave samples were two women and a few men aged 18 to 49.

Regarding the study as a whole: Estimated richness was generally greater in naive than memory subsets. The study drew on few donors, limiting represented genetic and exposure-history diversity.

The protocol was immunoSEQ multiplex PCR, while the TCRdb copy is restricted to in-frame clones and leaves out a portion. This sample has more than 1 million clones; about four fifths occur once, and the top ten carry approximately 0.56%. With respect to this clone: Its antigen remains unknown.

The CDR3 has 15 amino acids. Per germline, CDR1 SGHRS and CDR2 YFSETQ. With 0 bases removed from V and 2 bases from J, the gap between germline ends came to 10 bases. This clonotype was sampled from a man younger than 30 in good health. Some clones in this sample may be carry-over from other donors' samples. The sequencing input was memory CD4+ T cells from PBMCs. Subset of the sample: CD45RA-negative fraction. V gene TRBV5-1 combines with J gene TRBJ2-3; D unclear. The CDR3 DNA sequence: TGCGCCAGCAGCTTGGCTCGCAGAATCACAGATACGCAGTATTTT. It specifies CASSLARRITDTQYF.